This TCR beta chain was observed in a study of T cell responses to AZD1222 COVID-19 vaccine. Libraries were prepared by immunoSEQ multiplex PCR; TCRdb keeps only in-frame clonotypes and omits some of them. The table lists around 140,000 clones, 85% of them singletons. Concerning this clone itself: Its target is unknown.

Findings and caveats of the study: Recipients of AZD1222 seropositive at baseline numbered only 5 or 6. There were mostly white British donors and more females than males, and clonal diversity was possibly underestimated. Close to half of spike-specific TCRs reportedly recognize unmutated variant regions. None of the repertoires were sampled until the peak T cell response had passed.

This CDR3 region has 19 residues. The V segment lost 0 bases and the J segment 1 base; nucleotides outside the gene matches: 11. CDR1 is LNHNV and CDR2 is YYDKDF in the germline V gene (reference sequence). This specimen consisted of peripheral blood, obtained 28 days after the second dose of the MenACWY control vaccine. The sequence came from an adult who received the MenACWY meningococcal vaccine as a control. The chain employs TRBV15 and TRBJ1-5; 8 bases are shared with TRBD1. The CDR3 DNA reads as TGTGCCACCAGCAGAGATCTCGGGCTGGGACAGGCCAGCAATCAGCCCCAGCATTTT. It yields the protein CATSRDLGLGQASNQPQHF.